A few counts support the clone carrying this T cell receptor (beta chain). Its antigen is still unknown. Trimming removed 2 bases from V and 4 bases from J, with 8 bases in between. This CDR3 comprises 13 residues. The source of the sample is a study of CD8 T cells in ankylosing spondylitis. Study-wide results and limits: A TCR beta motif made of fewer than ten highly homologous variants seemed typical of ankylosing spondylitis blood. Matched ankylosing spondylitis synovial fluid reportedly showed significant enrichment of disease-linked clones.

From the 5' RACE reads, TCRdb called clonotypes with MiXCR, one entry per CDR3 protein. The table lists approximately 300,000 distinct CDR3 sequences, roughly 8% of them singletons. The clonotype originates from a male donor with ankylosing spondylitis. Sequencing was done on a sample of blood, either unsorted or a sorted T cell fraction (not recorded which). The genes are TRBV12-3 or TRBV12-4 and TRBJ1-2, with D unclear. The CDR3 nucleotides are TGTGCCAGCAGTTTATATACGCCCTATGGCTACACCTTC. This translates into CASSLYTPYGYTF.